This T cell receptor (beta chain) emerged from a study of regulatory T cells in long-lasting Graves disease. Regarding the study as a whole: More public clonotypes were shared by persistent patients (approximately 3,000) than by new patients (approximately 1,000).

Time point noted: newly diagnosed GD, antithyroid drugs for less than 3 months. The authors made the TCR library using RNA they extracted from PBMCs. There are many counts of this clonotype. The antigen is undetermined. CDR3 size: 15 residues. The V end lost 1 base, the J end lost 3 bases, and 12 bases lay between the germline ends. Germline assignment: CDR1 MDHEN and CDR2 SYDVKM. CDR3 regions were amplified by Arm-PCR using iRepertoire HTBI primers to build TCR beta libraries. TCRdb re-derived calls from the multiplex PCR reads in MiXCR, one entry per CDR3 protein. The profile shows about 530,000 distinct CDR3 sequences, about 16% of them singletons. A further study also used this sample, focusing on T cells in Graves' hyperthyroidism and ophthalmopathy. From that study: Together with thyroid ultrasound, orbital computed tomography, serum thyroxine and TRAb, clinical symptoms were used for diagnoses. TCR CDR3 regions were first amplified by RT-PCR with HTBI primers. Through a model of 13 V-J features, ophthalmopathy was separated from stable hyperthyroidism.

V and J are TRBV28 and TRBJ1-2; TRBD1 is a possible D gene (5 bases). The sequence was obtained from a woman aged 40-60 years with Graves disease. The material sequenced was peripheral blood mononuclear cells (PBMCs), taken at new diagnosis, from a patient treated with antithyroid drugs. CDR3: CASSLFQGEDYGYTF. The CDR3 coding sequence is TGTGCCAGCAGTTTATTTCAGGGAGAGGACTATGGCTACACCTTC.